A selection of T cell receptor beta chains follows, all from one sample in a study of blood T cell repertoires in COVID-19. Assay: immunoSEQ multiplex PCR; the TCRdb copy retains only in-frame clones and omits some. The data show around 30,000 clones, 90% to 95% seen once. Sequences were obtained from peripheral blood. The receptors here all came from a man aged 45-60 years with active COVID-19. Each CDR3 is given with its conserved first and last residue. Each record gives: V gene, D gene, J gene, clone size, CDR3 protein, CDR3 DNA. D genes are given only for firm matches. The listing skips clone size in some rows; elsewhere it reads once, few, many or a size class.

>TRBV7-9|TRBD2|TRBJ2-5|once
CASSYEYQGGETQYF
TGTGCCAGCAGCTATGAATATCAGGGAGGGGAGACCCAGTACTTC
>TRBV6-5|TRBD1|TRBJ2-2|-
CASRFGQDGGELFF
TGTGCCAGCAGGTTTGGACAGGACGGCGGGGAGCTGTTTTTT
>TRBV5-5|-|TRBJ1-1|-
CASSLVFWGAEAFF
TGTGCCAGCAGCTTGGTCTTCTGGGGCGCTGAAGCTTTCTTT
>TRBV14|TRBD1|TRBJ1-2|-
CASSHRTGYNYGYTF
TGTGCCAGCAGCCACCGGACAGGGTATAACTATGGCTACACCTTC
>TRBV19|-|TRBJ1-1|-
CASSPGHKPYKAFF
TGTGCCAGTAGTCCGGGACACAAACCCTACAAAGCTTTCTTT
>TRBV5-1|-|TRBJ2-1|once
CASSLQRQNNEQFF
TGCGCCAGCAGCCTCCAAAGACAAAACAATGAGCAGTTCTTC
>TRBV7-3|TRBD2|TRBJ2-5|-
CASSLAGGIQETQYF
TGTGCCAGCAGCTTAGCGGGGGGGATCCAAGAGACCCAGTACTTC
>TRBV2|-|TRBJ2-2|-
CASSGSVGTGELFF
TGTGCCAGCAGTGGTTCCGTCGGTACCGGGGAGCTGTTTTTT
>TRBV14|TRBD2|TRBJ2-7|-
CASSPLAGGLYEQYF
TGTGCCAGCAGTCCCCTAGCGGGGGGTCTCTACGAGCAGTACTTC
>TRBV12-5|-|TRBJ2-3|-
CASGLWSSETDTQYF
TGTGCTAGTGGTTTGTGGTCTAGCGAGACAGATACGCAGTATTTT
>TRBV18|-|TRBJ1-1|few
CASSHRERNTEAFF
TGTGCCAGCTCACACAGGGAGAGGAACACTGAAGCTTTCTTT
>TRBV10-3|TRBD2|TRBJ2-1|-
CAISYGTSGRSADNEQFF
TGTGCCATCAGTTACGGGACTAGCGGGAGGTCAGCAGACAATGAGCAGTTCTTC
>TRBV6-5|TRBD1|TRBJ2-3|-
CASSYSGTVRTDTQYF
TGTGCCAGCAGTTACTCAGGGACAGTGCGCACAGATACGCAGTATTTT
>TRBV2|TRBD1|TRBJ2-5|-
CASSPQGAPGETQYF
TGTGCCAGCAGTCCACAGGGGGCACCTGGGGAGACCCAGTACTTC
>TRBV21-1|-|TRBJ2-1|-
CASTKGVQPYNEQFF
TGTGCCAGCACCAAAGGGGTACAGCCCTACAATGAGCAGTTCTTC
>TRBV4-1|TRBD1|TRBJ1-2|-
CASSQDEGTGGLF
TGCGCCAGCAGCCAAGATGAGGGGACAGGAGGCCTCTTC
>TRBV4-1|-|TRBJ2-5|-
CASSPRQQETQYF
TGCGCCAGCAGCCCACGACAGCAAGAGACCCAGTACTTC
>TRBV5-6|-|TRBJ2-7|-
CASSLVGQGISYEQYF
TGTGCCAGCAGCTTGGTCGGTCAGGGCATCTCCTACGAGCAGTACTTC
>TRBV6-4|-|TRBJ2-3|-
CASNLRTVVDTQYF
TGTGCCAGCAACCTTAGGACAGTGGTAGATACGCAGTATTTT
>TRBV6-5|TRBD1|TRBJ1-1|-
CASSQTGRMDTEAFF
TGTGCCAGCAGCCAGACAGGGCGGATGGACACTGAAGCTTTCTTT
>TRBV28|-|TRBJ1-5|-
CASSFITEDSNQPQHF
TGTGCCAGCAGTTTCATCACAGAAGATAGCAATCAGCCCCAGCATTTT
>TRBV6-5|TRBD1|TRBJ2-3|-
CASSDSRTGVSTQYF
TGTGCCAGCAGTGACTCTCGCACAGGGGTCTCTACGCAGTATTTT